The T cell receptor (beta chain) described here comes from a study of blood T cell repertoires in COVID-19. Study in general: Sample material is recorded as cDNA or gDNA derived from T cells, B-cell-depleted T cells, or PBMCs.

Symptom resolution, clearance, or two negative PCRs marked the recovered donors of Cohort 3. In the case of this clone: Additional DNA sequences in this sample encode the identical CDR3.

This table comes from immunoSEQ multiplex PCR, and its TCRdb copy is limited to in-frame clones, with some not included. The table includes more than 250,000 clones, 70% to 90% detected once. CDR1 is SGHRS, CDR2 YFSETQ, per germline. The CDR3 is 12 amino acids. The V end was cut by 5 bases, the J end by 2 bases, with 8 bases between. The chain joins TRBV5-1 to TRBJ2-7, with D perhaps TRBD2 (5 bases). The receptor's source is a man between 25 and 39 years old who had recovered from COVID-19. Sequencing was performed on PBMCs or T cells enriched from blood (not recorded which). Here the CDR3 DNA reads TGCGCCAGCAGTCCCGGGACCTACGAGCAGTACTTC. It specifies CASSPGTYEQYF.